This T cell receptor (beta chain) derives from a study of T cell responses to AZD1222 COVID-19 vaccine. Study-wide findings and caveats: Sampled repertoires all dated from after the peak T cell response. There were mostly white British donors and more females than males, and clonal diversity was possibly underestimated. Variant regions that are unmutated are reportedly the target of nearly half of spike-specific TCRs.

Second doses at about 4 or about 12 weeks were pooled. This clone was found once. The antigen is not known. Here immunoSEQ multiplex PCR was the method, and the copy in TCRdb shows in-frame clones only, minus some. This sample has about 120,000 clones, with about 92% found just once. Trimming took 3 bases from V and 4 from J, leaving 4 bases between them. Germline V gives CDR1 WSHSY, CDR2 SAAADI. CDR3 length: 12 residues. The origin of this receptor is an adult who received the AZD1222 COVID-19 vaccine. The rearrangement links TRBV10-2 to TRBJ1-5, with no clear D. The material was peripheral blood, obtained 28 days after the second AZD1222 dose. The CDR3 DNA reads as TGCGCCAGCAGTGATTTTAATCAGCCCCAGCATTTT. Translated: CASSDFNQPQHF.